The present TCR beta chain was sequenced within a study of shared clonotypes between healthy human individuals. Naive CD8 isolation took CD45RO-negative cells positively selected for CCR7 and excluded terminally differentiated effector memory CD45RA+ cells. Assay: immunoSEQ multiplex PCR; the TCRdb copy retains only in-frame clones and omits some. The sample consists of fewer than 1 million clones, 95% to 97% of them appearing once. Germline CDR1 is MNHNS and CDR2 is SASEGT. Trimming stripped 3 bases from V and 4 bases from J, with 9 bases between. The CDR3 consists of 14 residues. V usage is TRBV6-1 and J usage is TRBJ2-2, with D hard to call. The sequencing input was naive CD8+ T cells sorted from blood. The source of this sequence is a man younger than 45 in good health. For the CDR3, the DNA is TGTGCCAGCAGTGAGGTGGGGTTCACCGGGGAGCTGTTTTTT. This encodes CASSEVGFTGELFF.